The 21 T cell receptor beta chains in this list originate from one sample, sequenced in a study of T-cell reconstitution after alpha-beta-depleted transplantation in children. The library targeted TCRbeta and was prepared with unique molecular identifiers. MiXCR, applied by TCRdb to the PCR reads, yields one record per CDR3 protein. Among roughly 300,000 distinct CDR3 sequences listed, roughly 9.5% were seen once. The sample was PBMCs from the stem cell graft donor, taken from the stem cell graft. All receptors come from a human donor who donated a stem cell graft to a child with SCID.

The table lists this clonotype with a few counts. The J gene is TRBJ1-3, the V gene TRBV2; D is unclear. Between the trimmed V and J ends, which lost 7 bases and 0 bases, there was a span of 10 bases. The CDR3 runs to 14 residues. Germline V gives CDR1 SNHLY, CDR2 FYNNEI. Here the CDR3 DNA reads TGTGCCAGCACTTTGCAAAACTCTGGAAACACCATATATTTT. It yields the protein CASTLQNSGNTIYF.

This clonotype was seen many times. V gene TRBV12-3 or TRBV12-4 combines with J gene TRBJ1-6, with 8 bases fitting TRBD1. Losses at the gene ends were 6 bases for V and 5 bases for J; bases not matched to a gene: 6. The CDR3 is 15 residues long. CDR3 amino acids: CASRTGTGDNSPLHF. The CDR3 region has the DNA TGTGCCAGCAGAACCGGGACAGGTGATAATTCACCCCTCCACTTT.

In its sample, this clonotype was seen a few times. V is TRBV6-5 and J is TRBJ2-1; 9 positions agree with TRBD1. This CDR3 contains 11 residues. V was clipped by 6 bases and J by 14 bases; unmatched bases: 5. The germline V gene encodes CDR1 MNHEY and CDR2 SVGAGI. CDR3 coding DNA: TGTGCCAGCAGCAACGGACAGGGGAAGTTCTTC. Its translation: CASSNGQGKFF.

The rearrangement uses TRBV7-3 and TRBJ2-1, with 13 bases lining up with TRBD2. The CDR3 runs 14 residues. The V segment lost 5 bases and the J segment 8 bases; nucleotides outside the gene matches: 3. Looked up from germline, CDR1 is SGHTA and CDR2 is FQGTGA. Written as DNA, the CDR3 is TGTGCCAGCAGCACAGGACTAGCGGGGGATGAGCAGTTCTTC. Its translation: CASSTGLAGDEQFF.

This clonotype was seen a handful of times. This chain connects TRBV5-1 to TRBJ2-1, with no clear D. Germline-derived CDR1 and CDR2 are SGHRS and YFSETQ. This CDR3 has 12 amino acids. Trimming took off 0 bases at V and 12 bases at J, with 10 bases between the two ends. The CDR3 nucleotides are TGCGCCAGCAGCTTGGCCGGGCTTGGGCAGTTCTTC. Encoded protein: CASSLAGLGQFF.

The V and J genes are TRBV19 and TRBJ1-6; D uncertain. Trimming took off 4 bases at V and 4 bases at J, with 8 bases between the two ends. There are 14 residues in the CDR3. Germline V gene lookup returns CDR1 LNHDA and CDR2 SQIVND (reference sequence). The CDR3 DNA is TGTGCCAGTAGTAGCGCGAGTTATAATTCACCCCTCCACTTT. This gives the protein CASSSASYNSPLHF.

The J gene is TRBJ2-7, the V gene TRBV5-1; D unresolved. Trimming removed 3 bases from V and 2 bases from J, with 15 bases in between. The length of the CDR3 is 15 residues. CDR1 is SGHRS and CDR2 is YFSETQ in the germline V gene. CDR3 in DNA: TGCGCCAGCAGCTCGGAAAAGGACGGTACCTACGAGCAGTACTTC. Protein sequence: CASSSEKDGTYEQYF.

This chain links TRBV27 with TRBJ2-3; no clear D gene. The CDR3 spans 20 residues. The germline gives CDR1 MNHEY, CDR2 SMNVEV (reference sequence). V was trimmed by 4 bases and J by 1 base, leaving 27 bases between them. Written as DNA, the CDR3 is TGTGCCAGCAGTTCCCCTCCTGTGGTGGCGGTGAGATTCGGCACAGATACGCAGTATTTT. The encoded protein is CASSSPPVVAVRFGTDTQYF.

The J gene is TRBJ1-4, the V gene TRBV4-1, with D possibly matching TRBD1 (5 bases). V lost 4 bases to trimming and J lost 0 bases, with 24 bases between them. Germline V gives CDR1 MGHRA, CDR2 YSYEKL. The CDR3 length is 20 residues. In DNA form, the CDR3 reads TGCGCCAGCAGCCTCGATCGTCAGGGCTATAATTTTGCAACTAATGAAAAACTGTTTTTT. It codes for CASSLDRQGYNFATNEKLFF.

The chain recombines TRBV12-3 or TRBV12-4 with TRBJ1-2; D uncertain. The CDR3 is 13 residues long. V was trimmed by 6 bases and J by 2 bases, leaving 10 bases between them. The CDR3 nucleotides are TGTGCCAGCAGCCCTTCCCCCAACTATGGCTACACCTTC. Translated, it gives CASSPSPNYGYTF.

J is TRBJ2-5 and V is TRBV11-2; D gene unclear. Deletions cut 1 base from V and 0 bases from J, with 12 bases between. CDR3 length: 16 amino acids. The V gene's germline CDR1 is SGHAT and CDR2 FQNNGV. CDR3 loop: CASSLASGSNQETQYF. CDR3 sequence (DNA): TGTGCCAGCAGCTTAGCTTCAGGATCAAACCAAGAGACCCAGTACTTC.

The chain carries TRBV6-2 or TRBV6-3 and TRBJ1-5; no firm D call. This CDR3 is 15 amino acids long. The V end lost 2 bases, the J end lost 0 bases, and 8 bases lay between the germline ends. The germline V gene encodes CDR1 MNHEY and CDR2 SVGEGT. The chain's CDR3 is CASSYGRNSNQPQHF. DNA for the CDR3: TGTGCCAGCAGTTACGGAAGAAATAGCAATCAGCCCCAGCATTTT.

This clonotype showed up just a few times. CDR3 region: CASSPGQGEDEQYF. The CDR3 nucleotides read TGTGCCAGCAGCCCCGGACAGGGGGAAGACGAGCAGTACTTC. The chain joins TRBV11-2 to TRBJ2-7; 10 nucleotides match TRBD1. Germline CDR1 and CDR2: SGHAT and FQNNGV. The CDR3 length is 14 residues. Losses at the gene ends were 5 bases for V and 5 bases for J; bases not matched to a gene: 6.

There are a few counts of this clonotype. The V and J genes are TRBV27 and TRBJ2-1; TRBD2 agrees at 13 bases. The V gene's germline CDR1 is MNHEY and CDR2 SMNVEV (reference sequence). CDR3 length: 16 amino acids. Trimming removed 4 bases from V and 7 bases from J; junction bases left unmatched: 7. The CDR3 sequence: CASSWVLAGGRNEQFF. CDR3 DNA sequence: TGTGCCAGCAGTTGGGTACTAGCGGGGGGGCGAAATGAGCAGTTCTTC.

This clonotype occurred many times. The chain has TRBV12-5 and TRBJ1-2; 10 bases agree with TRBD1. J gave up 7 bases and V 5 bases, and 7 bases lay outside the gene matches. CDR1 is LGHNT and CDR2 is FRNRAP in the germline V gene. The CDR3 runs 14 residues. CDR3 amino acids: CASGPGQGGSGYTF. DNA for the CDR3: TGTGCTAGTGGTCCCGGACAGGGGGGGTCTGGCTACACCTTC. Based on the CDR3 plus reference TRBV12-5 and TRBJ1-2, the full variable domain is DARVTQTPRHKVTEMGQEVTMRCQPILGHNTVFWYRQTMMQGLELLAYFRNRAPLDDSGMPKDRFSAEMPDATLATLKIQPSEPRDSAVYFCASGPGQGGSGYTFGSGTRLTVV.

Of note for this clonotype: The junction departs from the called germline gene at one end, perhaps through a read error. The rearrangement joins TRBV20-1 to TRBJ2-6; TRBD1 matches 10 bases. From germline, CDR1 is DFQATT and CDR2 SNEGSKA (reference sequence). There are 16 residues in the CDR3. The CDR3 region has the DNA TGCTGTGCTAGAGACAGGGGGCGGTCTGGGGCCAACGTCCTGACTTTC. Its translation is CCARDRGRSGANVLTF.

There are many counts of this clonotype. The V and J genes are TRBV12-3 or TRBV12-4 and TRBJ2-2; 7 bases map to TRBD1. Germline trimming cut 5 bases from V and 0 bases from J; bases unmatched to any gene: 0. The CDR3 is 14 amino acids. The chain's CDR3 is CASSGQANTGELFF. For the CDR3, the DNA is TGTGCCAGCAGTGGACAGGCGAACACCGGGGAGCTGTTTTTT.

This clonotype has a handful of counts. V gene TRBV7-2 combines with J gene TRBJ2-6; perhaps D is TRBD1 or TRBD2 (6 bases each). Germline loops: CDR1 SGHTA, CDR2 FQGNSA. Trimming removed 7 bases from V and 0 bases from J, with 13 bases in between. The length of the CDR3 is 16 residues. The CDR3 sequence is CASKGDSLSGANVLTF. CDR3 coding DNA: TGTGCCAGCAAGGGGGACTCACTCTCTGGGGCCAACGTCCTGACTTTC.

This clonotype has just a few counts. The chain joins TRBV2 to TRBJ1-4; 7 positions match TRBD1. Per the germline V gene, CDR1 is SNHLY and CDR2 is FYNNEI. CDR3 length equals 15 residues. Germline trimming cut 9 bases from V and 4 bases from J; bases unmatched to any gene: 11. The CDR3 sequence: CASIQGKVFNEKLFF. CDR3 DNA sequence: TGTGCCAGTATACAGGGGAAGGTCTTTAATGAAAAACTGTTTTTT.

This chain joins TRBV4-1 and TRBJ1-1; 7 bases agree with TRBD1. The CDR3 extends over 16 amino acids. Per germline, CDR1 MGHRA and CDR2 YSYEKL. J lost 1 base, V lost 0 bases, and 5 bases had no gene match. The CDR3: CASSQDLKGANTEAFF. The CDR3 DNA reads as TGCGCCAGCAGCCAAGATCTTAAGGGGGCGAACACTGAAGCTTTCTTT.

In regard to this clonotype: Given a much more abundant clone one base away, this may be a read error. This chain uses TRBV20-1 with TRBJ1-1; TRBD1 agrees at 7 bases. CDR3 size: 14 residues. Germline lookup yields CDR1 DFQATT and CDR2 SNEGSKA (reference sequence). The CDR3 nucleotides read TGCTGTGCTAAGCGACCCGGACAGGTCGCTGAAGCTTTCTTT. This encodes CCAKRPGQVAEAFF.